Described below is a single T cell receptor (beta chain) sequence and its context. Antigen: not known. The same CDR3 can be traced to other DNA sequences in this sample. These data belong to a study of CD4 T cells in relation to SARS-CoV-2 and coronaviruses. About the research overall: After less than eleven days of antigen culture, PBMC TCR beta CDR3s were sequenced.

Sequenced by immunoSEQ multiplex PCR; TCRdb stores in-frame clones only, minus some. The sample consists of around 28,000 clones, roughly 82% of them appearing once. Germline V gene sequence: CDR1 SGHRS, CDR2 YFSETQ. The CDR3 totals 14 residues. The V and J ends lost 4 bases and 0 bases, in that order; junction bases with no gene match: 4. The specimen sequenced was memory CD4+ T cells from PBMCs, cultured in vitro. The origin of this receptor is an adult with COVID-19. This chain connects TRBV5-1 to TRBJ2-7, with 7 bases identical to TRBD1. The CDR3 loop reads CASSPGTVSYEQYF. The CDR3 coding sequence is TGCGCCAGCAGCCCAGGGACAGTCTCCTACGAGCAGTACTTC.